A single sample gave rise to the 26 T cell receptor beta chains below, sequenced in a study of blood T cell repertoires in COVID-19. The protocol was immunoSEQ multiplex PCR, while the TCRdb copy is restricted to in-frame clones and leaves out a portion. Of about 150,000 clones in the sample, 65% to 85% are singletons; the top ten hold 3.7%. Input material: peripheral blood. The receptor set was obtained from a woman aged 80 or over with acute or convalescent COVID-19.

The J gene is TRBJ1-1, the V gene TRBV7-2; 9 positions agree with TRBD1. The CDR3 spans 14 residues. After removal of 5 bases from V and 5 bases from J, the junction contained 6 bases not matched to a gene. The germline V gene encodes CDR1 SGHTA and CDR2 FQGNSA. The CDR3 DNA is TGTGCCAGCAGCACGACAGGGGGGTGGACTGAAGCTTTCTTT. It codes for CASSTTGGWTEAFF.

The chain employs TRBV6-2 or TRBV6-3 and TRBJ2-5, with D maybe TRBD2 (7 bases). The germline gives CDR1 MNHEY, CDR2 SVGEGT. Trimming stripped 5 bases from V and 4 bases from J, with 17 bases between. The length of the CDR3 is 15 residues. The CDR3 region has the DNA TGTGCCAGCAGTACTACCTGGGGGGGCAGAGAGACCCAGTACTTC. This sequence encodes CASSTTWGGRETQYF.

V usage is TRBV19 and J usage is TRBJ1-1, with a possible D match to TRBD1 (5 bases). Germline lookup yields CDR1 LNHDA and CDR2 SQIVND (reference sequence). Trimming stripped 5 bases from V and 4 bases from J, with 23 bases between. The CDR3 extends over 17 amino acids. The CDR3 is CASSPLLFGGGATEAFF. DNA of the CDR3: TGTGCCAGTAGTCCTCTCTTGTTTGGTGGTGGGGCCACTGAAGCTTTCTTT.

The chain couples TRBV3-1 (or the pseudogene TRBV3-2) to TRBJ2-3, with D possibly TRBD2 on 10 matching bases. Looked up from germline, CDR1 is LGHDT and CDR2 is YNNKEL (reference sequence). V shed 4 bases and J shed 6 bases, with 23 bases lying between them. This CDR3 spans 17 amino acids. The CDR3 nucleotides are TGTGCCAGCAGCCTGGCAAGCGGGGGGGACAGGGCGGATACGCAGTATTTT. Its protein is CASSLASGGDRADTQYF.

The rearrangement links TRBV3-1 (or the pseudogene TRBV3-2) to TRBJ1-3; D is perhaps TRBD1 (5 bases). CDR3 length: 16 residues. Trimming left V 2 bases short and J 0 bases short, with 11 bases between. Looked up from germline, CDR1 is LGHDT and CDR2 is YNNKEL (reference sequence). The CDR3 DNA sequence: TGTGCCAGCAGCCAAAATCCAGGGAACTCTGGAAACACCATATATTTT. Protein sequence: CASSQNPGNSGNTIYF.

This clone was counted only a few times. This chain uses TRBV3-1 (or the pseudogene TRBV3-2) with TRBJ1-1; 11 bases line up with TRBD1. This CDR3 contains 14 residues. The ends lost 4 bases at V and 6 bases at J; junction bases unmatched: 4. Germline V gene lookup returns CDR1 LGHDT and CDR2 YNNKEL (reference sequence). In DNA, the CDR3 is TGTGCCAGCAGCCGGGACAGGGGGACTCCTGAAGCTTTCTTT. This codes for CASSRDRGTPEAFF.

This clone has just a few counts. The chain combines TRBV9 with TRBJ1-3, with 7 bases aligning to TRBD1. CDR3 length: 15 residues. The germline CDR1 and CDR2 sequences are SGDLS and YYNGEE. Trimming took 3 bases from V and 2 from J; bases not matched to a gene: 5. The CDR3 is CASSAGGFAGNTIYF. For the CDR3, the DNA is TGTGCCAGCAGCGCAGGGGGGTTTGCTGGAAACACCATATATTTT.

The chain uses TRBV7-6 and TRBJ1-4; D not certain. Germline lookup yields CDR1 SGHVS and CDR2 FNYEAQ. The CDR3 runs to 13 residues. Trimming stripped 3 bases from V and 8 bases from J, with 10 bases between. CDR3 residues: CASSFSGNEKLFF. Here the CDR3 DNA reads TGTGCCAGCAGCTTTTCCGGGAACGAAAAACTGTTTTTT. Together with reference TRBV7-6 and TRBJ1-4, the CDR3 gives the full variable domain: GAGVSQSPRYKVTKRGQDVALRCDPISGHVSLYWYRQALGQGPEFLTYFNYEAQQDKSGLPNDRFSAERPEGSISTLTIQRTEQRDSAMYRCASSFSGNEKLFFGSGTQLSVL.

V gene TRBV6-5 combines with J gene TRBJ2-5; no reliable D call. The ends were cut back, 2 bases at V and 4 bases at J, with 11 bases in the middle. From germline, CDR1 is MNHEY and CDR2 SVGAGI. The CDR3 runs 14 residues. The DNA for the CDR3 is TGTGCCAGCAGTTACGACGCGGCTAGAGAGACCCAGTACTTC. Its translation is CASSYDAARETQYF.

The rearrangement uses TRBV19 and TRBJ1-2, with 9 bases aligning to TRBD1. This CDR3 has 14 amino acids. Germline lookup yields CDR1 LNHDA and CDR2 SQIVND (reference sequence). V gave up 3 bases and J gave up 1 base; unmatched junction bases: 0. DNA of the CDR3: TGTGCCAGTAGTATGGGACAGGGTAACTATGGCTACACCTTC. As protein: CASSMGQGNYGYTF.

The genes are TRBV29-1 and TRBJ1-4; TRBD1 aligns across 7 bases. V trimming: 6 bases; J trimming: 4 bases; junction bases outside the gene matches: 5. The length of the CDR3 is 13 residues. CDR1 is SQVTM, CDR2 ANQGSEA, per germline. CDR3 DNA: TGCAGCGTACAGGGACAGTATAATGAAAAACTGTTTTTT. Protein product: CSVQGQYNEKLFF.

The rearrangement uses TRBV7-8 and TRBJ2-1, with D perhaps matching TRBD2 (5 bases). Germline CDR1 and CDR2: SGHVS and FQNEAQ. The V end lost 5 bases, the J end lost 12 bases, and 11 bases lay between the germline ends. The CDR3 has 11 amino acids. The CDR3 loop reads CASSPGVGQFF. The CDR3 DNA sequence: TGTGCCAGCAGCCCCGGGGTAGGGCAGTTCTTC.

The gene calls are TRBV3-1 (or the pseudogene TRBV3-2) and TRBJ2-3; the match to TRBD1 covers 10 bases. V gave up 3 bases and J gave up 3 bases; unmatched junction bases: 6. This CDR3 contains 16 residues. CDR1 is LGHDT and CDR2 is YNNKEL in the germline V gene (reference sequence). The chain's CDR3 is CASSHGTGVGTDTQYF. Here the CDR3 DNA reads TGTGCCAGCAGCCACGGGACAGGGGTTGGGACAGATACGCAGTATTTT.

The J gene is TRBJ1-2, the V gene TRBV5-1; unclear D gene. V lost 0 bases to trimming and J lost 3 bases, with 15 bases between them. Looked up from germline, CDR1 is SGHRS and CDR2 is YFSETQ. This CDR3 spans 16 amino acids. In nucleotides, the CDR3 is TGCGCCAGCAGCTTGGCGCCGGGGTCGTTGGACTATGGCTACACCTTC. Its protein is CASSLAPGSLDYGYTF.

V is TRBV10-2 and J is TRBJ2-7; weak D call: TRBD2 (5 bases). CDR1 is WSHSY, CDR2 SAAADI, per germline. The CDR3 totals 13 residues. V shed 2 bases and J shed 3 bases, with 8 bases lying between them. The CDR3 coding sequence is TGCGCCAGCAGTGAGCCTACTAGCTACGAGCAGTACTTC. It is translated as CASSEPTSYEQYF.

The V call is TRBV9, the J call TRBJ2-3, with 7 bases fitting TRBD1. This CDR3 is built from 16 residues. V was clipped by 3 bases and J by 3 bases; unmatched bases: 10. Germline V gives CDR1 SGDLS, CDR2 YYNGEE. CDR3 sequence reads: CASSAGGLAWTDTQYF. The CDR3 coding sequence is TGTGCCAGCAGCGCAGGGGGATTAGCATGGACAGATACGCAGTATTTT.

The chain links TRBV20-1 to TRBJ2-5; D might be TRBD2 (6 bases). Germline values: CDR1 DFQATT, CDR2 SNEGSKA (reference sequence). Trimming removed 3 bases at V and 6 bases at J, with 20 bases between. This CDR3 comprises 15 residues. The DNA of the CDR3 is TGCAGTGCTAGTATCCCGGGCGGGGCCCGGCAGACCCAGTACTTC. Translation gives CSASIPGGARQTQYF.

The genes are TRBV5-6 and TRBJ1-3; no clear D gene. Trimming removed 0 bases from V and 0 bases from J, with 7 bases in between. Per the germline V gene, CDR1 is SGHDT and CDR2 is YYEEEE. The CDR3 runs to 15 residues. DNA for the CDR3: TGTGCCAGCAGCTTGGTTAGAACCTCTGGAAACACCATATATTTT. It codes for CASSLVRTSGNTIYF.

There are a few counts of this clone. V and J are TRBV6-6 and TRBJ1-1; 9 positions match TRBD1. V lost 5 bases, J lost 5 bases, and 6 bases stayed unmatched. CDR3 size: 14 residues. The germline V gene has CDR1 MNHNY and CDR2 SVGAGI (reference sequence). The CDR3 DNA follows: TGTGCCAGCAGTCAACAGGGGGCCGAGACTGAAGCTTTCTTT. Encoded protein: CASSQQGAETEAFF.

The J gene is TRBJ2-7, the V gene TRBV7-2, with 7 bases fitting TRBD1. Germline CDR1 and CDR2: SGHTA and FQGNSA. This CDR3 contains 16 residues. V lost 5 bases to trimming and J lost 4 bases; unmatched junction nucleotides: 14. The CDR3 loop reads CASSPPSLTGRYEQYF. The CDR3 coding sequence is TGTGCCAGCAGCCCCCCTTCCTTGACAGGGCGGTACGAGCAGTACTTC.

The rearrangement links TRBV5-1 to TRBJ1-2, with 10 bases lining up with TRBD1. Germline V gene data show CDR1 as SGHRS and CDR2 as YFSETQ. J was trimmed by 7 bases and V by 0 bases; bases with no gene match: 3. The CDR3 runs 14 residues. CDR3 sequence: CASSLGQGASGYTF. The DNA of the CDR3 is TGCGCCAGCAGCTTGGGACAGGGGGCTTCTGGCTACACCTTC.

The DNA of the CDR3 is TGTGCCAGCAGTTACCTACCGTATATGAACACTGAAGCTTTCTTT. Encoded protein: CASSYLPYMNTEAFF. The rearrangement joins TRBV6-5 to TRBJ1-1, with D hard to call. The germline V gene has CDR1 MNHEY and CDR2 SVGAGI. The V and J ends lost 2 bases and 0 bases respectively, with 10 bases between them. There are 15 residues in the CDR3.

This clone came up once. The chain has TRBV5-1 and TRBJ2-1; a possible D gene is TRBD2 (5 bases). V shed 4 bases and J shed 9 bases, with 14 bases lying between them. Germline loops: CDR1 SGHRS, CDR2 YFSETQ. The CDR3 has 13 amino acids. In nucleotides, the CDR3 is TGCGCCAGCAGCCTGGGAGCAGAGGCTGAGCAGTTCTTC. Residues: CASSLGAEAEQFF.

This clone was counted only a few times. The rearrangement uses TRBV19 and TRBJ1-2; D unresolved. This CDR3 spans 15 amino acids. Germline assignment: CDR1 LNHDA and CDR2 SQIVND (reference sequence). V lost 7 bases to trimming and J lost 4 bases, with 19 bases between them. The CDR3 DNA reads TGTGCCAGTACCCCTACCTCCGGACTTACCTATGGCTACACCTTC. Translated: CASTPTSGLTYGYTF.

This chain joins TRBV3-1 (or the pseudogene TRBV3-2) and TRBJ1-1; 10 nucleotides line up with TRBD1. Germline CDR1 LGHDT, CDR2 YNNKEL (reference sequence). CDR3 length equals 17 residues. V dropped 1 base and J dropped 4; count of bases not matched to a gene: 9. The CDR3 nucleotides are TGTGCCAGCAGCCAAGTGGGGACAGGGGCTTGGGGCACTGAAGCTTTCTTT. Translation: CASSQVGTGAWGTEAFF.

Remarks on this clone: The same CDR3 also results from other DNA sequences found in this sample. The chain has TRBV5-1 and TRBJ1-1; TRBD1 matches 8 bases. Germline CDR1 reads SGHRS; CDR2 reads YFSETQ. The CDR3 loop spans 14 amino acids. Unmatched junction bases numbered 2, after V lost 0 bases and J lost 4 bases. The CDR3: CASSLVGQGTEAFF. DNA of the CDR3: TGCGCCAGCAGCTTGGTTGGACAGGGCACTGAAGCTTTCTTT. The complete variable domain, with remaining parts taken from reference TRBV5-1 and TRBJ1-1, reads KAGVTQTPRYLIKTRGQQVTLSCSPISGHRSVSWYQQTPGQGLQFLFEYFSETQRNKGNFPGRFSGRQFSNSRSEMNVSTLELGDSALYLCASSLVGQGTEAFFGQGTRLTVV.